This T cell receptor beta chain was recorded in a study of shared clonotypes between healthy human individuals. Study-level points and caveats: A limitation of the genetic and exposure-history diversity represented arose from few donors.

This clone was observed a single time. Its antigen is not known. This CDR3 is 14 amino acids long. Germline-derived CDR1 and CDR2 are MNHNY and SVGAGI (reference sequence). V lost 6 bases to trimming and J lost 4 bases, with 16 bases between them. Clones were sequenced by immunoSEQ multiplex PCR, and TCRdb holds only the in-frame ones, with some missing. The sample includes some 2,500,000 clones, 93% of them seen just once. This clonotype was sampled from a man between 18 and 35 years old in good health. Some clones in this sample may be carry-over from other donors' samples. V gene TRBV6-6 combines with J gene TRBJ2-7, with D possibly TRBD2 on 7 matching bases. Specimen: naive CD4+ T cells from PBMCs. Described subset: CD45RA+ positively selected. The CDR3 protein is CASRSARGAYEQYF. The CDR3 region has the DNA TGTGCCAGCAGGTCCGCCCGGGGGGCGTACGAGCAGTACTTC.